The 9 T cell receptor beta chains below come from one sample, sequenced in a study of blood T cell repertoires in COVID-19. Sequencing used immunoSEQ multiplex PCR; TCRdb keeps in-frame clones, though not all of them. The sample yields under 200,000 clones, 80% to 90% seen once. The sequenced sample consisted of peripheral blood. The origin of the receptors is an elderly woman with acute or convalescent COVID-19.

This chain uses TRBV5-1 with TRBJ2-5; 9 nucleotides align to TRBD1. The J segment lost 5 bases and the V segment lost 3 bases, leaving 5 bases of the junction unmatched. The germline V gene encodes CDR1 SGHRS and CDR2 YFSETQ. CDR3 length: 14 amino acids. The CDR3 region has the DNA TGCGCCAGCAGCTGGGGACAGGGAGGGGAGACCCAGTACTTC. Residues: CASSWGQGGETQYF. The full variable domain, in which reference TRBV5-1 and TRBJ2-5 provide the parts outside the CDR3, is KAGVTQTPRYLIKTRGQQVTLSCSPISGHRSVSWYQQTPGQGLQFLFEYFSETQRNKGNFPGRFSGRQFSNSRSEMNVSTLELGDSALYLCASSWGQGGETQYFGPGTRLLVL.

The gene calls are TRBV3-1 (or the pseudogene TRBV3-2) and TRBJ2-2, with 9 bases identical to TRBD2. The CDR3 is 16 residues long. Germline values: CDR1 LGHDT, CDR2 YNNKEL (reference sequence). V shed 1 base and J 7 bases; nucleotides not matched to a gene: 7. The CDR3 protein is CASSQGPSGIVGELFF. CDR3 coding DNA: TGTGCCAGCAGCCAAGGTCCTAGCGGGATTGTCGGGGAGCTGTTTTTT.

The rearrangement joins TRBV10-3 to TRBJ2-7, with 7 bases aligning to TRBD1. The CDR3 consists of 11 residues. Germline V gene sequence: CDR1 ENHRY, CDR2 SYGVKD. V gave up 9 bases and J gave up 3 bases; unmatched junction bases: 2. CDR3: CAIGQDYEQYF. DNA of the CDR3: TGTGCCATAGGACAGGACTACGAGCAGTACTTC.

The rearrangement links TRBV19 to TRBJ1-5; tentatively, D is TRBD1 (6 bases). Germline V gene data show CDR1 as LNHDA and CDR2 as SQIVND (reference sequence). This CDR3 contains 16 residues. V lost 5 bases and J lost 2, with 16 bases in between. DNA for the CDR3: TGTGCCAGTAGTCTCCAGGCGGGGGGCGGCAATCAGCCCCAGCATTTT. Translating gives CASSLQAGGGNQPQHF.

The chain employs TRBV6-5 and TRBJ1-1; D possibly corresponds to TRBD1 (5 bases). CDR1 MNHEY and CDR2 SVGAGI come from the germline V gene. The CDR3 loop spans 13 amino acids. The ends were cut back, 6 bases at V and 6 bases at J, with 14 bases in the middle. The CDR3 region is CASSDNTGSEAFF. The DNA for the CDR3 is TGTGCCAGCAGCGATAATACAGGATCTGAAGCTTTCTTT.

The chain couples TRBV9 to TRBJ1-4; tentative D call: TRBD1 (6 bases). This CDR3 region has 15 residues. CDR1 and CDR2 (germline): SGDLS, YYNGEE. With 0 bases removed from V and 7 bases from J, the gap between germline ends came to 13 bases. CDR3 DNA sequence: TGTGCCAGCAGCGTAGGAACAGGGTTTGGTGAAAAACTGTTTTTT. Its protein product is CASSVGTGFGEKLFF.

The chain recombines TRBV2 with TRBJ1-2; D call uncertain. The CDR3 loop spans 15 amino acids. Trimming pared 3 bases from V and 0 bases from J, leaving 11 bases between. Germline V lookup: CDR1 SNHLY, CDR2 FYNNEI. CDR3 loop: CASSEEAVANYGYTF. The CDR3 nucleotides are TGTGCCAGCAGTGAGGAGGCAGTAGCTAACTATGGCTACACCTTC.

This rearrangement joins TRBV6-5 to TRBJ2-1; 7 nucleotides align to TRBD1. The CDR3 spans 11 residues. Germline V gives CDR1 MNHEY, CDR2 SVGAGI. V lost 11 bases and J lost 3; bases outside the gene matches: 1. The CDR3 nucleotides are TGTGCCGGGGACAGCTACAATGAGCAGTTCTTC. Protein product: CAGDSYNEQFF.

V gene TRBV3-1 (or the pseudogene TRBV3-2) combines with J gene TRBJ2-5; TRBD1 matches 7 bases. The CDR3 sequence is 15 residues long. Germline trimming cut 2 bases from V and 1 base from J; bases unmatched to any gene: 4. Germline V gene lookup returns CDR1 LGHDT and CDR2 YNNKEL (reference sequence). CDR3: CASSQTTGSQETQYF. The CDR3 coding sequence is TGTGCCAGCAGCCAAACGACAGGGTCCCAAGAGACCCAGTACTTC.